This T cell receptor (beta chain) originates from a study of cytomegalovirus exposure and HLA in healthy donors. Study-wide results and caveats: A later analysis reported that several of the most significant clusters appeared to be linked to common viral pathogens, among them Epstein-Barr virus. Being productive about 87% or about 30% of the time was typical of most TCR beta V segments in an earlier analysis.

Comments on this clone: Its target is unknown.

Amplification used 60 Vbeta primers and 13 Jbeta primers. Profiled with immunoSEQ multiplex PCR; TCRdb holds only in-frame clones, not every one. Found here are 200,000 to 250,000 clones, 75% to 90% of them singletons; the top ten hold roughly 1%. Sequenced: PBMCs. This TCR came from a woman aged 18-35 years in good health and CMV-seronegative.

The DNA for the CDR3 is TGCGCCAGCAGCCCTAGTACCGGACAGTATGGCTACACCTTC. It yields the protein CASSPSTGQYGYTF. The chain combines TRBV5-1 with TRBJ1-2, with D perhaps matching TRBD1 (6 bases). V was clipped by 4 bases and J by 5 bases, with 15 bases between them. Germline V gene data show CDR1 as SGHRS and CDR2 as YFSETQ. This CDR3 has 14 amino acids.